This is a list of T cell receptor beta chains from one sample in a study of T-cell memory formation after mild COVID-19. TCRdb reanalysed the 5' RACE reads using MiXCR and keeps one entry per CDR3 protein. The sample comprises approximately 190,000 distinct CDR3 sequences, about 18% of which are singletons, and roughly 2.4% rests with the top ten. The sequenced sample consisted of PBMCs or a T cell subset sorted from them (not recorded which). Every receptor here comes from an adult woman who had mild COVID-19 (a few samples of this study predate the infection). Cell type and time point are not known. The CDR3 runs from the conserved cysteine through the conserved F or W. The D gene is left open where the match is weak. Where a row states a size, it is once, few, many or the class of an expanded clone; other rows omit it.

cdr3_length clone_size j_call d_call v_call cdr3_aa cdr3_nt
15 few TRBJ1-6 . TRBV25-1 CASSEGWRTTSPLHF TGTGCCAGCAGCGAAGGCTGGCGGACGACTTCACCCCTCCACTTT
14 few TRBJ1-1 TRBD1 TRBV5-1 CASSYGQGRSEAFF TGCGCCAGCAGCTACGGACAGGGCCGCTCTGAAGCTTTCTTT
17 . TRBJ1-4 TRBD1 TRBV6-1 CASRPVRTGATNEKLFF TGTGCCAGCAGACCCGTTCGGACAGGGGCAACTAATGAAAAACTGTTTTTT
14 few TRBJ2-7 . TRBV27 CASSRTGAAGEQYF TGTGCCAGCAGTCGGACCGGGGCCGCCGGCGAGCAGTACTTC
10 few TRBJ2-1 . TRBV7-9 CASRRGEQFF TGTGCCAGCCGGAGGGGTGAGCAGTTCTTC
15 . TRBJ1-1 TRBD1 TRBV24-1 CATSDGQGQETEAFF TGTGCCACCAGTGACGGACAGGGACAGGAAACTGAAGCTTTCTTT
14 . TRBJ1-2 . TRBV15 CATSRVGTSYGYTF TGTGCCACCAGCAGAGTAGGGACGAGCTATGGCTACACCTTC
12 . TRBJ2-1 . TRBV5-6 CASSHPRGEQFF TGTGCCAGCAGCCACCCGCGGGGTGAGCAGTTCTTC
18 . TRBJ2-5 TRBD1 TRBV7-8 CASSSQLEGQGWQETQYF TGTGCCAGCAGCTCCCAATTGGAGGGACAGGGGTGGCAAGAGACCCAGTACTTC
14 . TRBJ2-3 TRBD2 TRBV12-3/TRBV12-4 CASVTSGVTDTQYF TGTGCCAGCGTGACTAGCGGGGTCACAGATACGCAGTATTTT
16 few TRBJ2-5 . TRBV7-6 CASSLNQGGPQETQYF TGTGCCAGCAGCTTAAACCAGGGTGGCCCTCAAGAGACCCAGTACTTC
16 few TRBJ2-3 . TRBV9 CASSVGTGEGTDTQYF TGTGCCAGCAGCGTAGGGACGGGAGAAGGCACAGATACGCAGTATTTT
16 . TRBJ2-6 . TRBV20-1 CSARVSAPSGANVLTF TGCAGTGCTAGAGTATCGGCACCCTCTGGGGCCAACGTCCTGACTTTC
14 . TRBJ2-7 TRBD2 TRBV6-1 CASSRTSDLYEQYF TGTGCCAGCAGCCGGACTAGCGACCTCTACGAGCAGTACTTC
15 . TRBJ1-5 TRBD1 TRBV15 CATSRARTGYQHQHF TGTGCCACCAGCAGGGCCAGGACAGGTTATCAGCACCAGCATTTT
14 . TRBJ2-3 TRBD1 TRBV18 CASSGTGRTDTQYF TGTGCCAGCTCAGGGACAGGCCGCACAGATACGCAGTATTTT
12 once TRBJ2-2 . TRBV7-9 CASSRGAGELFF TGTGCCAGCAGCAGAGGGGCCGGGGAGCTGTTTTTT